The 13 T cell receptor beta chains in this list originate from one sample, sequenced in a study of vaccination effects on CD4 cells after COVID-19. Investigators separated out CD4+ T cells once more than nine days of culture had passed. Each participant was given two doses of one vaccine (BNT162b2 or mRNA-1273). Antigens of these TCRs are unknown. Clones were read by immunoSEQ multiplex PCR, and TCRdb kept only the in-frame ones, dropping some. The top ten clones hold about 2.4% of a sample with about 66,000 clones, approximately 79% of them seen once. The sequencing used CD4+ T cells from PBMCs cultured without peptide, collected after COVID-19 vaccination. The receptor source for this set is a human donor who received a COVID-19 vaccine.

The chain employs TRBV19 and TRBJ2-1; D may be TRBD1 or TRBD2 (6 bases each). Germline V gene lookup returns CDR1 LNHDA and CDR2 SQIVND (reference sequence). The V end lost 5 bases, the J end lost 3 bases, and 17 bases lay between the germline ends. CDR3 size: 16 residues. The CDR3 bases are TGTGCCAGTAGTCCCCATCCGGGGGCAAGCTACAATGAGCAGTTCTTC. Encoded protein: CASSPHPGASYNEQFF.

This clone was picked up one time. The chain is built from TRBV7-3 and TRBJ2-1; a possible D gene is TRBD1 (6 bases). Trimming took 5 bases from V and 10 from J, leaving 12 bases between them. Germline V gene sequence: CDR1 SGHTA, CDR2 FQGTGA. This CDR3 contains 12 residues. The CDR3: CASSLPGQEQFF. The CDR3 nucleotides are TGTGCCAGCAGCCTACCTGGACAGGAGCAGTTCTTC. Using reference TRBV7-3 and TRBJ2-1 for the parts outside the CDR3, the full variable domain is GAGVSQTPSNKVTEKGKYVELRCDPISGHTALYWYRQSLGQGPEFLIYFQGTGAADDSGLPNDRFFAVRPEGSVSTLKIQRTERGDSAVYLCASSLPGQEQFFGPGTRLTVL.

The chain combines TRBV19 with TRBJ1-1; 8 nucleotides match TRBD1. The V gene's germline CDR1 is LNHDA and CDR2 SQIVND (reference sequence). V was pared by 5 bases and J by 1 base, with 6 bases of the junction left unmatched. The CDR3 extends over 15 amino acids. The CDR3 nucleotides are TGTGCCAGTAGTGATTCTCAGGGGGCGAACACTGAAGCTTTCTTT. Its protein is CASSDSQGANTEAFF.

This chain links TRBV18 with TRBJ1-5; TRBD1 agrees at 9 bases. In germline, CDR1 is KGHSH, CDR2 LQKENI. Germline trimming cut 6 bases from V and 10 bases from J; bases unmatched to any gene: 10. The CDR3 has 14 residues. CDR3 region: CASSPTGTGKPQHF. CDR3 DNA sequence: TGTGCCAGCTCTCCGACCGGGACAGGGAAACCCCAGCATTTT.

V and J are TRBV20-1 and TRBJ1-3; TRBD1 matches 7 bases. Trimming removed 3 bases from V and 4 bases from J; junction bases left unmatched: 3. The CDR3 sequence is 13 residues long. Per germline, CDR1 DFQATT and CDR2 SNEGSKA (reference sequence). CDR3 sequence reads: CSASDRAGNTIYF. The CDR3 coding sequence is TGCAGTGCTAGTGACAGGGCAGGAAACACCATATATTTT.

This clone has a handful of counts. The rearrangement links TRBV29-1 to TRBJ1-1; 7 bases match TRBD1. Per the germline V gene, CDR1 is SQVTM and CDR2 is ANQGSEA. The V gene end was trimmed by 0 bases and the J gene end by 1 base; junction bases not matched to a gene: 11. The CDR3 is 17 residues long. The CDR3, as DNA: TGCAGCGTTGAAGACCGGAGATGGACAGGAGGGAACACTGAAGCTTTCTTT. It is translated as CSVEDRRWTGGNTEAFF.

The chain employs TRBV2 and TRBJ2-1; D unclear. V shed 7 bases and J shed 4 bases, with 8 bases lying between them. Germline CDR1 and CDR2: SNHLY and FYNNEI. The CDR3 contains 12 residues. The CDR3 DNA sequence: TGTGCCAGCACGGCGGAGTACAATGAGCAGTTCTTC. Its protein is CASTAEYNEQFF.

The CDR3 protein is CAISESGTGGTYEQYV. The DNA of the CDR3 is TGTGCCATCAGTGAGTCTGGGACAGGGGGTACCTACGAGCAGTACGTC. The J gene is TRBJ2-7, the V gene TRBV10-3; 11 bases align to TRBD1. Germline CDR1 reads ENHRY; CDR2 reads SYGVKD. J was trimmed by 2 bases and V by 0 bases; bases with no gene match: 3. This CDR3 has 16 residues.

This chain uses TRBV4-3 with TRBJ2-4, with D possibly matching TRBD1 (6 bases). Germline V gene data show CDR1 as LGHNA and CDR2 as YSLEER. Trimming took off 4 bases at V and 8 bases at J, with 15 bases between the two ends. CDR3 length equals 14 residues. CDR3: CASSRNRADDIQYF. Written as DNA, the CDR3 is TGCGCCAGCAGCCGTAACAGGGCGGACGACATTCAGTACTTC.

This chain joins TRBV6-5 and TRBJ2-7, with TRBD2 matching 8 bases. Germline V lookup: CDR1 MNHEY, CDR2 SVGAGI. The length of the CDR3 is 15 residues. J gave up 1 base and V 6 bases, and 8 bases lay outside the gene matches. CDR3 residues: CASSLWRGASYEQYV. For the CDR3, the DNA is TGTGCCAGCAGCCTCTGGCGGGGGGCATCCTACGAGCAGTACGTC.

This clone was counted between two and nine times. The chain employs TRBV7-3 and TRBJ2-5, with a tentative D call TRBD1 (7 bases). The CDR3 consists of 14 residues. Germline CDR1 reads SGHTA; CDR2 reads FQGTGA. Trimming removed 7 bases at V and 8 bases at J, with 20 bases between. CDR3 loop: CASTQGGLSLTQYF. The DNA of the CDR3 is TGTGCCAGCACCCAGGGGGGCCTTAGCCTAACCCAGTACTTC.

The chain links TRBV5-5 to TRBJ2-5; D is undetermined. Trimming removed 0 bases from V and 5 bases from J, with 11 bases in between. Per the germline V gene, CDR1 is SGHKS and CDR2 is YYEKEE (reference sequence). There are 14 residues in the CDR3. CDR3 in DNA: TGTGCCAGCAGCTTGGGGCCTCAAGTGGAGACCCAGTACTTC. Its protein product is CASSLGPQVETQYF.

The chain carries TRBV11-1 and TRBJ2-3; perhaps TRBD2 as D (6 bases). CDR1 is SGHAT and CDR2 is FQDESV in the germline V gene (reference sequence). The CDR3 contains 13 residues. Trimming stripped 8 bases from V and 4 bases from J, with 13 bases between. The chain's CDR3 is CASGVSGADTQYF. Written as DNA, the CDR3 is TGTGCCAGCGGGGTTTCGGGGGCAGATACGCAGTATTTT.